This entry describes one T cell receptor (beta chain). The V gene's germline CDR1 is KGHSH and CDR2 LQKENI. The CDR3 loop spans 18 amino acids. V was trimmed by 0 bases and J by 1 base, leaving 16 bases between them. The entry originates in a study of cytomegalovirus exposure and HLA in healthy donors. PCR used 60 Vbeta primers and 13 Jbeta primers. TCRdb's copy holds only in-frame clones and misses some; the assay was immunoSEQ multiplex PCR. This sample yields 200,000 or so clones, of which roughly 84% are seen a single time; approximately 2.9% belongs to the top ten. The chain has TRBV18 and TRBJ1-3; maybe TRBD1 (5 bases). What was sequenced was PBMCs. This receptor was identified in a woman between 50 and 59 years old in good health and CMV-seropositive. As DNA, the CDR3 is TGTGCCAGCTCACCACCCAGCAGGGTTGGAATGTCTGGAAACACCATATATTTT. This encodes CASSPPSRVGMSGNTIYF. Full variable domain (remainder filled in from reference TRBV18 and TRBJ1-3): NAGVMQNPRHLVRRRGQEARLRCSPMKGHSHVYWYRQLPEEGLKFMVYLQKENIIDESGMPKERFSAEFPKEGPSILRIQQVVRGDSAAYFCASSPPSRVGMSGNTIYFGEGSWLTVV.